This T cell receptor (beta chain) was observed in a study of glioma-infiltrating T cells. Using RNA template, CDR3s of TCR alpha and beta were amplified with iRepertoire arm-PCR. TCRdb re-analysed the multiplex PCR reads in MiXCR, keeping a single row per CDR3 protein. In the table there are around 190,000 distinct CDR3 sequences, 25% to 35% of which are singletons. The germline gives CDR1 SGHNT, CDR2 YYREEE (reference sequence). The length of the CDR3 is 14 residues. About this clonotype itself: It may be a read error: a sequence one base away is much more abundant.

Source material: glioma tissue, nonneoplastic brain tissue, or PBMCs (not recorded which). The chain links TRBV5-4 to TRBJ2-3, with D possibly being TRBD2 (6 bases). The sequence was collected from a human donor with low-grade glioma or glioblastoma, undergoing nonglioma brain surgery, or in good health (not recorded which). The CDR3 DNA reads as TGTGCCAGCGCGCCCCGGGACTCGCGAGATACGCGGTATTTT. It encodes CASAPRDSRDTRYF.